This passage covers 3 T cell receptor beta chains from one sample sequenced in a study of neurological immune-mediated disorders. TCRdb analysed the 5' RACE reads with MiXCR anew, one entry per CDR3 protein. The repertoire has about 48,000 distinct CDR3 sequences, over 5.5% of them found once; the top ten carry roughly 1.5%. Sequenced input: CD4+ T cells from blood. These receptors were collected from a woman aged 18-29 years with multiple sclerosis.

There are many counts of this clonotype. V usage is TRBV7-8 and J usage is TRBJ2-5; 9 bases align to TRBD2. The CDR3 consists of 16 residues. Germline trimming cut 6 bases from V and 1 base from J; bases unmatched to any gene: 9. Germline loops: CDR1 SGHVS, CDR2 FQNEAQ. CDR3 in DNA: TGTGCCAGCAGTTCCAAAGCGGGGGGCCCCCAAGAGACCCAGTACTTC. Translation gives CASSSKAGGPQETQYF.

At least ten counts were recorded for this clonotype. The chain links TRBV5-1 to TRBJ2-4, with 8 nucleotides matching TRBD2. Trimming at V came to 3 bases and at J to 0 bases, leaving 2 bases not matched to a gene. The germline CDR1 and CDR2 sequences are SGHRS and YFSETQ. CDR3 length: 15 amino acids. The CDR3 region has the DNA TGCGCCAGCAGCTCTACTAGCGGAGCCAAAAACATTCAGTACTTC. As protein: CASSSTSGAKNIQYF.

This clonotype has a count of ten or more. V usage is TRBV9 and J usage is TRBJ2-2, with 8 bases matching TRBD1. Per the germline V gene, CDR1 is SGDLS and CDR2 is YYNGEE. V lost 3 bases to trimming and J lost 5 bases; unmatched junction nucleotides: 3. The CDR3 loop spans 14 amino acids. In DNA form, the CDR3 reads TGTGCCAGCAGCGGGACAGGGAGAACCGGGGAGCTGTTTTTT. Amino acids: CASSGTGRTGELFF.